These T cell receptor beta chains were read from a single sample in a study of graft-versus-host responses after intestinal transplantation. TCRdb's copy holds only in-frame clones and misses some; the assay was immunoSEQ multiplex PCR. This sample has about 19,000 clones; more than 65% occur once, and the top ten carry 1.5% to 2%. The specimen comprised PBMCs, sampled 14 days after transplant. Receptors originate from a human patient who received an intestinal transplant, so some T cells may come from the graft donor. CDR3s include the opening cysteine and the closing phenylalanine or tryptophan. D genes are given only for firm matches. Expanded clones get a size class; other rows say once, few or many, or leave the size out.

d_call	j_call	clone_size	v_call	cdr3_aa	cdr3_nt
TRBD2	TRBJ2-3	.	TRBV9	CASSASGREADTQYF	TGTGCCAGCAGCGCTAGCGGGAGGGAGGCAGATACGCAGTATTTT
TRBD1	TRBJ1-1	.	TRBV15	CATSSTDRGRGTEAFF	TGTGCCACCAGCAGCACGGACAGGGGAAGGGGCACTGAAGCTTTCTTT
TRBD2	TRBJ2-5	.	TRBV7-3	CASSLDPRGTGETQYF	TGTGCCAGCAGCTTAGACCCGCGGGGGACGGGAGAGACCCAGTACTTC
TRBD2	TRBJ2-5	.	TRBV5-5	CASRAPSGGTQETQYF	TGTGCCAGCCGCGCCCCTAGCGGGGGAACCCAAGAGACCCAGTACTTC
.	TRBJ2-7	.	TRBV10-3	CAISEPNRPVGYEQYF	TGTGCCATCAGTGAGCCGAATAGGCCTGTCGGGTACGAGCAGTACTTC
TRBD2	TRBJ2-5	.	TRBV2	CASAVGLAGGHRSETQYF	TGTGCCAGCGCCGTCGGGCTAGCGGGGGGGCATAGGAGCGAGACCCAGTACTTC
.	TRBJ2-7	.	TRBV13	CASSSSDNRYEQYF	TGTGCCAGCAGCTCATCGGACAACCGCTACGAGCAGTACTTC
.	TRBJ2-7	few	TRBV4-2	CASSQDSHEQYF	TGTGCCAGCAGCCAAGACTCCCACGAGCAGTACTTC
.	TRBJ2-7	.	TRBV6-1	CASSESGSYEQYF	TGTGCCAGCAGTGAAAGCGGCTCCTACGAGCAGTACTTC
.	TRBJ2-7	few	TRBV10-3	CAISEWWVLDEQYF	TGTGCCATCAGTGAGTGGTGGGTTCTCGACGAGCAGTACTTC
TRBD1	TRBJ2-5	.	TRBV9	CASSDPGTGLQETQYF	TGTGCCAGCAGCGACCCCGGGACAGGCCTTCAAGAGACCCAGTACTTC
.	TRBJ2-7	.	TRBV4-1	CASSQDRSEQGNEQYF	TGCGCCAGCAGCCAAGATAGATCGGAACAGGGTAACGAGCAGTACTTC
TRBD1	TRBJ1-1	few	TRBV27	CANWTGGELNTEAFF	TGTGCCAACTGGACAGGGGGTGAGTTGAACACTGAAGCTTTCTTT
.	TRBJ1-6	.	TRBV4-1	CASSQNRVDSPLHF	TGCGCCAGCAGCCAAAACAGGGTTGATTCACCCCTCCACTTT
.	TRBJ2-6	.	TRBV6-1	CASSDKDTLSGANVLTF	TGTGCCAGCAGTGATAAGGACACCCTCTCTGGGGCCAACGTCCTGACTTTC
TRBD1	TRBJ1-2	.	TRBV27	CASSSRDRGPQNYGYTF	TGTGCCAGCAGTAGCCGGGACAGGGGGCCCCAGAACTATGGCTACACCTTC
.	TRBJ1-1	.	TRBV5-1	CASSLRGINTEAFF	TGCGCCAGCAGTCTGCGGGGGATTAACACTGAAGCTTTCTTT
TRBD2	TRBJ2-5	once	TRBV5-4	CASSEGWSGGQYF	TGTGCCAGCAGCGAGGGTTGGAGCGGGGGACAGTACTTC
.	TRBJ2-2	.	TRBV27	CASSYLNTGELFF	TGTGCCAGCAGTTACCTGAACACCGGGGAGCTGTTTTTT
.	TRBJ1-2	.	TRBV28	CASSLVRRGRYGYTF	TGTGCCAGCAGTTTAGTAAGACGGGGGAGGTATGGCTACACCTTC
.	TRBJ2-5	.	TRBV9	CASSVEGLGETQYF	TGTGCCAGCAGCGTAGAGGGCCTAGGGGAGACCCAGTACTTC
.	TRBJ2-7	.	TRBV6-5	CASSYLKGTHEQYF	TGTGCCAGCAGTTACCTCAAGGGGACACACGAGCAGTACTTC
TRBD2	TRBJ2-3	.	TRBV2	CASSVAGAGTDTQYF	TGTGCCAGCAGTGTAGCGGGAGCGGGCACAGATACGCAGTATTTT
.	TRBJ1-2	.	TRBV5-6	CASSLAGSRAYGYTF	TGTGCCAGCAGCTTGGCAGGGAGCAGGGCTTATGGCTACACCTTC
.	TRBJ2-3	few	TRBV11-2	CASGEARSDTQYF	TGTGCCAGCGGAGAGGCTAGATCAGATACGCAGTATTTT
TRBD1	TRBJ2-5	.	TRBV29-1	CSVEDFPGTGGEEETQYF	TGCAGCGTTGAAGATTTCCCCGGGACAGGGGGCGAGGAAGAGACCCAGTACTTC